The clone carrying this T cell receptor beta chain was observed a few times. Germline V CDR1 and CDR2: MNHEY, SVGAGI. V was trimmed by 2 bases and J by 5 bases, leaving 15 bases between them. The CDR3 sequence is 15 residues long. 5'RACE primed at constant segments yielded TCR alpha and TCR beta cDNA libraries bearing sample barcodes and UMIs. Via MiXCR, TCRdb re-called the 5' RACE reads, giving one row per CDR3 protein. The table includes hundreds of thousands of distinct CDR3 sequences, roughly 17% detected once. The sample is drawn from a study of T-cell memory formation after mild COVID-19. J is TRBJ1-1 and V is TRBV6-5; D gene uncertain. The sequenced sample consisted of PBMCs or a T cell subset sorted from them (not recorded which). The source of this sequence is an adult woman who had mild COVID-19 (a few samples of this study predate the infection). Cell type and time point are not known. Here the CDR3 reads CASSYVGGRLTEAFF. The CDR3 nucleotides read TGTGCCAGCAGTTACGTTGGCGGTCGGTTAACTGAAGCTTTCTTT.